This TCR beta chain was obtained from a study of blood T cell repertoires in COVID-19. Overall study: PBMCs, B-cell-depleted T cells, or T cells provided the cDNA or gDNA that made up the material.

In the original workflow: Estimated nucleated cell counts came from reference gene primer amplification. The table came from immunoSEQ multiplex PCR; TCRdb's copy has only in-frame clones and leaves some out. V, J and clone size are those of that table, while D and trimming were read from the DNA. The table lists approximately 100,000 clones, 90% to 95% of them singletons. The CDR3 contains 17 residues. Germline lookup yields CDR1 SGHNT and CDR2 YYREEE (reference sequence). The trim removed 5 bases at V and 6 bases at J, leaving 10 bases unmatched. The receptor's source is a man aged 45-60 years with acute or convalescent COVID-19. The sequenced sample was peripheral blood. The rearrangement links TRBV5-4 to TRBJ2-2, with 13 positions matching TRBD2. CDR3 residues: CASSLKGLAGRSGELFF. CDR3 DNA sequence: TGTGCCAGCAGTTTAAAGGGACTAGCGGGGAGGTCCGGGGAGCTGTTTTTT.